One and the same sample provided the 17 T cell receptor beta chains below, sequenced in a study of OX40 agonist ivuxolimab in advanced cancers. Profiled with immunoSEQ multiplex PCR; TCRdb holds only in-frame clones, not every one. Seen here are over 65,000 clones, just over 85% observed once, and the top ten hold about 2%. The sequencing used CD4+ or CD8+ T cells sorted from blood, collected in a trial of the OX40 agonist ivuxolimab. These receptors were obtained from an adult with an advanced solid tumor such as melanoma, head and neck, liver or kidney cancer.

The V and J genes are TRBV29-1 and TRBJ2-5, with D possibly being TRBD2 (6 bases). With 6 bases removed from V and 2 bases from J, the gap between germline ends came to 13 bases. There are 13 residues in the CDR3. Germline V CDR1 and CDR2: SQVTM, ANQGSEA. CDR3 DNA: TGCAGCGTGGCAGCGGCGGGACAAGAGACCCAGTACTTC. This translates into CSVAAAGQETQYF.

This clone was seen only once. This chain joins TRBV4-1 and TRBJ1-2; the D gene is possibly TRBD1 (5 bases). This CDR3 has 15 residues. The germline V gene encodes CDR1 MGHRA and CDR2 YSYEKL. Between the trimmed V and J ends, which lost 3 bases and 4 bases, there was a span of 15 bases. The chain's CDR3 is CASSQGRLQGYGYTF. CDR3 DNA sequence: TGCGCCAGCAGCCAGGGTAGGTTGCAGGGCTATGGCTACACCTTC.

This chain joins TRBV5-8 and TRBJ2-3; D not resolved. The ends were cut back, 5 bases at V and 3 bases at J, with 7 bases in the middle. CDR1 and CDR2 from the germline V gene are SGHTS and YDEGEE. CDR3 length: 12 amino acids. CDR3 region: CASSVWTDTQYF. DNA of the CDR3: TGTGCCAGCAGTGTGTGGACAGATACGCAGTATTTT.

With respect to this clone: Its ends do not fully match the called genes, so a read error is possible. CDR3 DNA sequence: TGTGCCAGCAGCTTAGATAGCCAGGACCGGGAGAACTTT. Protein sequence: CASSLDSQDRENF. The chain recombines TRBV7-2 with TRBJ1-3, with D hard to call. The CDR3 is made up of 13 amino acids. Per germline, CDR1 SGHTA and CDR2 FQGNSA.

V usage is TRBV29-1 and J usage is TRBJ2-2; D is possibly TRBD1 or TRBD2 (5 bases each). The CDR3 is 13 amino acids. Trimming pared 3 bases from V and 7 bases from J, leaving 12 bases between. The germline gives CDR1 SQVTM, CDR2 ANQGSEA. The CDR3 DNA follows: TGCAGCGTTGACCCTGAGGGGAGCGGGGAGCTGTTTTTT. Its protein product is CSVDPEGSGELFF.

This clone is a singleton in its sample. The chain links TRBV7-2 to TRBJ2-3, with 12 bases matching TRBD2. The CDR3 contains 16 residues. V was pared by 5 bases and J by 0 bases, with 3 bases of the junction left unmatched. Germline V CDR1 and CDR2: SGHTA, FQGNSA. This CDR3 reads CASSTGLAGSTDTQYF. CDR3 bases: TGTGCCAGCAGCACCGGACTAGCGGGGAGCACAGATACGCAGTATTTT. Full variable domain (outside the CDR3, taken from reference TRBV7-2 and TRBJ2-3): GAGVSQSPSNKVTEKGKDVELRCDPISGHTALYWYRQSLGQGLEFLIYFQGNSAPDKSGLPSDRFSAERTGGSVSTLTIQRTQQEDSAVYLCASSTGLAGSTDTQYFGPGTRLTVL.

The chain recombines TRBV6-5 with TRBJ2-7; D may correspond to TRBD1 or TRBD2 (5 bases each). The CDR3 runs 14 residues. The germline V and J ends were trimmed by 5 bases and 2 bases, with 13 bases remaining between them. Germline assignment: CDR1 MNHEY and CDR2 SVGAGI. The CDR3 sequence: CASSDGDLTYEQYF. The CDR3 region has the DNA TGTGCCAGCAGTGACGGGGACCTAACCTACGAGCAGTACTTC.

The chain's CDR3 is CASSPLPRGGNPYEQYF. Written as DNA, the CDR3 is TGTGCCAGCAGCCCCCTCCCTAGGGGGGGGAACCCCTACGAGCAGTACTTC. V usage is TRBV7-7 and J usage is TRBJ2-7; D is possibly TRBD2 (7 bases). Trimming took off 5 bases at V and 2 bases at J, with 22 bases between the two ends. Germline V gene lookup returns CDR1 SSHAT and CDR2 FNYEAQ (reference sequence). The length of the CDR3 is 17 residues. The entire variable domain, with the rest obtained from reference TRBV7-7 and TRBJ2-7, is as follows: GAGVSQSPRYKVTKRGQDVTLRCDPISSHATLYWYQQALGQGPEFLTYFNYEAQPDKSGLPSDRFSAERPEGSISTLTIQRTEQRDSAMYRCASSPLPRGGNPYEQYFGPGTRLTVT.

This clone was observed a handful of times. The chain uses TRBV30 and TRBJ2-3, with a possible D match to TRBD2 (7 bases). The CDR3 sequence is 14 residues long. The V and J ends lost 5 bases and 2 bases respectively, with 14 bases between them. Germline V CDR1 and CDR2: GTSNPN, SVGIG (reference sequence). The DNA of the CDR3 is TGTGCCTGGTCACCGGGGGGCCCCACAGATACGCAGTATTTT. The encoded protein is CAWSPGGPTDTQYF.

In this sample, this clone turned up a few times. The rearrangement joins TRBV29-1 to TRBJ1-1, with no clear D. Germline values: CDR1 SQVTM, CDR2 ANQGSEA. V dropped 5 bases and J dropped 2 bases, with 15 bases sitting between them. The CDR3 runs to 14 residues. The DNA for the CDR3 is TGCAGCGTTCTAAAGGGATTACTAAACACTGAAGCTTTCTTT. This translates into CSVLKGLLNTEAFF.

The chain uses TRBV7-3 and TRBJ2-2; D not resolved. Trimming took off 5 bases at V and 7 bases at J, with 20 bases between the two ends. The CDR3 consists of 16 residues. CDR1 and CDR2 from the germline V gene are SGHTA and FQGTGA. CDR3: CASSPTNPKTLGELFF. The CDR3, as DNA: TGTGCCAGCAGCCCCACCAACCCAAAGACTCTCGGGGAGCTGTTTTTT.

V usage is TRBV7-9 and J usage is TRBJ2-7; TRBD2 agrees at 9 bases. The J segment lost 2 bases and the V segment lost 4 bases, leaving 3 bases of the junction unmatched. The germline V gene has CDR1 SEHNR and CDR2 FQNEAQ (reference sequence). The CDR3 runs 14 residues. In DNA, the CDR3 is TGTGCCAGCAGCTCTGCGGGGGGGCCCTACGAGCAGTACTTC. Translating gives CASSSAGGPYEQYF.

This clone was observed once. For the CDR3, the DNA is TGTGCCAGCAGTTACGGGACAGGGGGGGCCAAAAACATTCAGTACTTC. It translates to CASSYGTGGAKNIQYF. The chain links TRBV6-6 to TRBJ2-4; the match to TRBD1 covers 11 bases. Germline trimming cut 2 bases from V and 1 base from J; bases unmatched to any gene: 1. Germline V gene lookup returns CDR1 MNHNY and CDR2 SVGAGI (reference sequence). The CDR3 has 16 amino acids.

CDR3 amino acids: CASTSGNGVHGYTF. The CDR3 bases are TGTGCCAGCACCTCGGGGAACGGGGTACATGGCTACACCTTC. The rearrangement uses TRBV4-2 and TRBJ1-2, with unresolved D. Germline CDR1 reads LGHNA; CDR2 reads YNFKEQ. The CDR3 contains 14 residues. V was trimmed by 7 bases and J by 6 bases, leaving 18 bases between them.

The gene calls are TRBV7-7 and TRBJ2-2; D possibly corresponds to TRBD1 (6 bases). The germline V gene encodes CDR1 SSHAT and CDR2 FNYEAQ (reference sequence). The CDR3 length is 16 residues. Trimming removed 5 bases from V and 2 bases from J, with 15 bases in between. The DNA of the CDR3 is TGTGCCAGCAGCCAGACCAGGGGAACAAACACCGGGGAGCTGTTTTTT. It is translated as CASSQTRGTNTGELFF.

V usage is TRBV9 and J usage is TRBJ2-1; D is perhaps TRBD2 (5 bases). V was trimmed by 4 bases and J by 5 bases, leaving 10 bases between them. From germline, CDR1 is SGDLS and CDR2 YYNGEE. There are 13 residues in the CDR3. In nucleotides, the CDR3 is TGTGCCAGCAGCCCCCGGGGAGACAATGAGCAGTTCTTC. Encoded protein: CASSPRGDNEQFF. Drawing the rest from reference TRBV9 and TRBJ2-1, the complete variable domain is DSGVTQTPKHLITATGQRVTLRCSPRSGDLSVYWYQQSLDQGLQFLIQYYNGEERAKGNILERFSAQQFPDLHSELNLSSLELGDSALYFCASSPRGDNEQFFGPGTRLTVL.

J is TRBJ2-5 and V is TRBV6-5, with D perhaps matching TRBD2 (6 bases). The germline V gene has CDR1 MNHEY and CDR2 SVGAGI. The CDR3 contains 15 residues. V lost 5 bases, J lost 5 bases, and 18 bases lay in between. In nucleotides, the CDR3 is TGTGCCAGCAGTCCACGGGTCGGAGGGATGGAGACCCAGTACTTC. This sequence encodes CASSPRVGGMETQYF.